Included here is one TCR beta chain sequence, with context. The entry originates in a study of early T cells in non-severe SARS-CoV-2 infection. TCRdb used MiXCR to reprocess the 5' RACE reads, holding one entry per CDR3 protein. The sample lists 60,000 to 75,000 distinct CDR3 sequences; 11% were seen once. Specimen: whole blood, collected at baseline. This receptor was obtained from an adult who was a healthcare worker with PCR-confirmed SARS-CoV-2 infection or an uninfected control (not recorded which).

DNA for the CDR3: TGTGCCAGCAGTACCGGGACCGAGTCCTACGAGCAGTACTTC. It yields the protein CASSTGTESYEQYF. The chain links TRBV27 to TRBJ2-7; either TRBD1 or TRBD2 may supply D (5 bases each). V lost 5 bases to trimming and J lost 1 base, with 12 bases between them. The CDR3 length is 14 residues. The germline CDR1 and CDR2 sequences are MNHEY and SMNVEV (reference sequence).